The 28 T cell receptor beta chains presented below share a single source sample, sequenced in a study of T-cell memory formation after mild COVID-19. One entry per CDR3 protein, called by TCRdb with MiXCR from the 5' RACE reads. The top ten hold roughly a fifth of the sample, which has about 400,000 distinct CDR3 sequences, over 15% seen once. What was sequenced was PBMCs or a T cell subset sorted from them (not recorded which). All receptors come from a man aged 18 to 35 who had mild COVID-19 (a few samples of this study predate the infection). Cell type and time point are not known.

The J gene is TRBJ1-5, the V gene TRBV27; D not certain. CDR3 length: 13 amino acids. V was clipped by 4 bases and J by 8 bases, with 12 bases between them. Germline loops: CDR1 MNHEY, CDR2 SMNVEV (reference sequence). The CDR3, as DNA: TGTGCCAGCAGTTGGAATTGGGGTGAGCCCCAGCATTTT. This codes for CASSWNWGEPQHF.

As regards this clonotype: This could be a read error, since a much larger clone is one nucleotide away. V usage is TRBV6-5 and J usage is TRBJ1-1; 7 bases agree with TRBD1. The CDR3 covers 15 residues. Looked up from germline, CDR1 is MNHEY and CDR2 is SVGAGI. V dropped 2 bases and J dropped 1; count of bases not matched to a gene: 4. CDR3 nucleotide sequence: TGTGCCAGCAGTTACACCAGACAGGGGAACACTGAAGCTTTCTTT. Translation gives CASSYTRQGNTEAFF.

The chain links TRBV6-1 to TRBJ2-3; unclear D gene. The germline CDR1 and CDR2 sequences are MNHNS and SASEGT. The V and J ends lost 0 bases and 5 bases respectively, with 12 bases between them. The CDR3 length is 15 residues. The CDR3 spells CASSEAKGWVDTQYF. The DNA of the CDR3 is TGTGCCAGCAGTGAAGCAAAGGGATGGGTAGATACGCAGTATTTT.

This clonotype was counted many times. The V and J genes are TRBV5-1 and TRBJ2-7; tentative D call: TRBD2 (5 bases). Deletions cut 4 bases from V and 3 bases from J, with 14 bases between. Germline assignment: CDR1 SGHRS and CDR2 YFSETQ. There are 14 residues in the CDR3. The CDR3 loop reads CASSARAGDYEQYV. CDR3 nucleotides: TGCGCCAGCAGCGCCAGAGCCGGGGACTACGAGCAGTACGTC.

This clonotype has a count of ten or more. The J gene is TRBJ1-1, the V gene TRBV28; D unclear. Germline lookup yields CDR1 MDHEN and CDR2 SYDVKM. This CDR3 contains 11 residues. Trimming took 6 bases from V and 5 from J, leaving 7 bases between them. CDR3 protein: CASSRGTEAFF. The CDR3 nucleotides read TGTGCCAGCAGCCGAGGGACTGAAGCTTTCTTT.

This clonotype was picked up one time. This rearrangement joins TRBV28 to TRBJ1-4, with D unresolved. CDR3 size: 14 residues. V was pared by 6 bases and J by 2 bases, with 10 bases between. The germline V gene has CDR1 MDHEN and CDR2 SYDVKM. DNA of the CDR3: TGTGCCAGCAGCCCCATGTCGACTAATGAAAAACTGTTTTTT. It is translated as CASSPMSTNEKLFF. The full variable domain, with the rest looked up from reference TRBV28 and TRBJ1-4, is DVKVTQSSRYLVKRTGEKVFLECVQDMDHENMFWYRQDPGLGLRLIYFSYDVKMKEKGDIPEGYSVSREKKERFSLILESASTNQTSMYLCASSPMSTNEKLFFGSGTQLSVL.

The genes are TRBV24-1 and TRBJ2-1; 10 nucleotides line up with TRBD1. The CDR3 contains 16 residues. With 7 bases clipped from V and 4 bases from J, the junction kept 9 bases outside the gene matches. The germline gives CDR1 KGHDR, CDR2 SFDVKD. CDR3 DNA sequence: TGTGCCACCAGCGAACCGGGACAGGGGATTTACAATGAGCAGTTCTTC. Translation gives CATSEPGQGIYNEQFF.

The chain joins TRBV6-1 to TRBJ2-7; no firm D call. The germline V gene encodes CDR1 MNHNS and CDR2 SASEGT. The CDR3 has 12 amino acids. V was pared by 4 bases and J by 5 bases, with 9 bases between. Here the CDR3 DNA reads TGTGCCAGCAGTGCACAGCTTAACGAGCAGTACTTC. Amino acid sequence: CASSAQLNEQYF.

This clonotype was counted a few times. V usage is TRBV4-1 and J usage is TRBJ2-1; no clear D gene. Germline CDR1 is MGHRA and CDR2 is YSYEKL. Between the trimmed V and J ends, which lost 1 base and 8 bases, there was a span of 6 bases. CDR3 size: 12 residues. The CDR3 nucleotides are TGCGCCAGCAGCCAAGTCAGCGATGAGCAGTTCTTC. Its translation is CASSQVSDEQFF.

The V call is TRBV6-2 or TRBV6-3, the J call TRBJ1-1; 8 nucleotides match TRBD1. This CDR3 has 15 amino acids. Germline loops: CDR1 MNHEY, CDR2 SVGEGT. Losses at the gene ends were 8 bases for V and 2 bases for J; bases not matched to a gene: 10. The CDR3: CASPRQGRENTEAFF. The CDR3 DNA is TGTGCCAGCCCTCGACAGGGGCGGGAAAACACTGAAGCTTTCTTT.

This rearrangement joins TRBV4-1 to TRBJ2-2; 12 nucleotides match TRBD2. Losses at the gene ends were 5 bases for V and 1 base for J; bases not matched to a gene: 5. Germline V gives CDR1 MGHRA, CDR2 YSYEKL. The CDR3 has 17 amino acids. The CDR3 reads CASSATSGGLNTGELFF. Here the CDR3 DNA reads TGCGCCAGCAGCGCGACTAGCGGGGGCCTGAACACCGGGGAGCTGTTTTTT.

The CDR3 protein is CSAESSGNTIYF. CDR3 bases: TGCAGTGCTGAAAGCTCTGGAAACACCATATATTTT. This sequence joins TRBV20-1 and TRBJ1-3; the D is unclear. V was cut by 5 bases and J by 0 bases, with 5 bases left in between. The length of the CDR3 is 12 residues. Looked up from germline, CDR1 is DFQATT and CDR2 is SNEGSKA (reference sequence).

This clonotype was detected only a few times. The chain is built from TRBV6-6 and TRBJ1-5, with D unresolved. With 6 bases removed from V and 5 bases from J, the gap between germline ends came to 17 bases. CDR1 is MNHNY and CDR2 is SVGAGI in the germline V gene (reference sequence). The CDR3 runs 15 residues. CDR3 DNA sequence: TGTGCCAGCAGCAATCCCGAGGGTGGGGATCAGCCCCAGCATTTT. Amino acids: CASSNPEGGDQPQHF.

This clonotype was seen more than once but under ten times. The chain is built from TRBV27 and TRBJ1-2; tentative D call: TRBD1 (5 bases). Trimming took 5 bases from V and 8 from J, leaving 21 bases between them. Germline lookup yields CDR1 MNHEY and CDR2 SMNVEV (reference sequence). CDR3 size: 15 residues. The CDR3 is CASSPTPGIVGGYTF. Written as DNA, the CDR3 is TGTGCCAGCAGTCCGACACCAGGGATTGTTGGGGGCTACACCTTC.

There are a few counts of this clonotype. The chain uses TRBV28 and TRBJ2-2, with D tentatively TRBD1 or TRBD2 (5 bases each). This CDR3 is built from 17 residues. Germline CDR1 reads MDHEN; CDR2 reads SYDVKM. Trimming stripped 0 bases from V and 3 bases from J, with 14 bases between. The CDR3 here is CASSLWTRGADTGELFF. The CDR3 DNA is TGTGCCAGCAGTTTATGGACAAGGGGAGCGGACACCGGGGAGCTGTTTTTT.

This clonotype was detected a few times. V is TRBV29-1 and J is TRBJ1-1; D is possibly TRBD1 (5 bases). Germline V gene lookup returns CDR1 SQVTM and CDR2 ANQGSEA. The germline V and J ends were trimmed by 7 bases and 1 base, with 13 bases remaining between them. The CDR3 runs 13 residues. The CDR3 bases are TGCAGCGCCCGCGGACAAGGGAACACTGAAGCTTTCTTT. This codes for CSARGQGNTEAFF. Combining the CDR3 with reference TRBV29-1 and TRBJ1-1 gives the whole variable domain SAVISQKPSRDICQRGTSLTIQCQVDSQVTMMFWYRQQPGQSLTLIATANQGSEATYESGFVIDKFPISRPNLTFSTLTVSNMSPEDSSIYLCSARGQGNTEAFFGQGTRLTVV.

This clonotype was detected only a few times. This chain joins TRBV28 and TRBJ1-1; TRBD1 matches at 7 bases. CDR1 is MDHEN and CDR2 is SYDVKM in the germline V gene. V trimming: 6 bases; J trimming: 1 base; junction bases outside the gene matches: 8. The length of the CDR3 is 15 residues. CDR3 amino acids: CASRPQGITNTEAFF. The CDR3 region has the DNA TGTGCCAGCAGGCCACAGGGGATCACGAACACTGAAGCTTTCTTT.

This clonotype was counted a few times. The chain recombines TRBV6-4 with TRBJ2-3, with 9 bases identical to TRBD1. This CDR3 is built from 14 residues. The J segment lost 3 bases and the V segment lost 3 bases, leaving 1 base of the junction unmatched. Germline V gives CDR1 MRHNA, CDR2 SNTAGT. The CDR3 spells CASSEQGATDTQYF. The CDR3 DNA reads as TGTGCCAGCAGTGAACAGGGGGCAACAGATACGCAGTATTTT.

V gene TRBV6-5 combines with J gene TRBJ2-3; TRBD2 matches 7 bases. Unmatched junction bases numbered 7, after V lost 0 bases and J lost 4 bases. The CDR3 sequence is 16 residues long. The germline V gene has CDR1 MNHEY and CDR2 SVGAGI. CDR3 DNA: TGTGCCAGCAGTTACTCGACCTACCGGGAGGCAGATACGCAGTATTTT. Amino acid sequence: CASSYSTYREADTQYF.

The count of this clonotype is one. V gene TRBV11-2 combines with J gene TRBJ2-7; D remains unclear. V was pared by 4 bases and J by 1 base, with 8 bases between. The length of the CDR3 is 13 residues. Germline CDR1 reads SGHAT; CDR2 reads FQNNGV. This CDR3 is CASSSSQSYEQYF. CDR3 bases: TGTGCCAGCAGCTCTAGTCAGTCCTACGAGCAGTACTTC. Looking up the rest from reference TRBV11-2 and TRBJ2-7 gives the full variable domain: EAGVAQSPRYKIIEKRQSVAFWCNPISGHATLYWYQQILGQGPKLLIQFQNNGVVDDSQLPKDRFSAERLKGVDSTLKIQPAKLEDSAVYLCASSSSQSYEQYFGPGTRLTVT.

The rearrangement links TRBV4-3 to TRBJ2-7; possible D gene TRBD1, 6 bases. CDR1 and CDR2 (germline): LGHNA, YSLEER. The CDR3 length is 15 residues. The V and J ends lost 0 bases and 3 bases respectively, with 12 bases between them. The CDR3 loop reads CASSQDTGQNYEQYV. The CDR3 DNA reads TGCGCCAGCAGCCAAGATACTGGACAGAACTACGAGCAGTACGTC.

This clonotype was found a few times. This chain uses TRBV5-1 with TRBJ1-1; no definite D call. Looked up from germline, CDR1 is SGHRS and CDR2 is YFSETQ. Trimming took off 0 bases at V and 4 bases at J, with 13 bases between the two ends. The length of the CDR3 is 15 residues. The CDR3 region is CASSLGGPQPTEAFF. CDR3 DNA: TGCGCCAGCAGCTTGGGTGGGCCGCAACCCACTGAAGCTTTCTTT. The variable domain in full, completed from reference TRBV5-1 and TRBJ1-1, reads KAGVTQTPRYLIKTRGQQVTLSCSPISGHRSVSWYQQTPGQGLQFLFEYFSETQRNKGNFPGRFSGRQFSNSRSEMNVSTLELGDSALYLCASSLGGPQPTEAFFGQGTRLTVV.

J is TRBJ2-2 and V is TRBV5-1; 9 bases are a match to TRBD2. Germline V gene data show CDR1 as SGHRS and CDR2 as YFSETQ. This CDR3 contains 16 residues. The trim removed 4 bases at V and 6 bases at J, leaving 10 bases unmatched. Here the CDR3 DNA reads TGCGCCAGCAGCCGGATGGCGGGGGGGCCCTCCGGGGAGCTGTTTTTT. It is translated as CASSRMAGGPSGELFF. Drawing the rest from reference TRBV5-1 and TRBJ2-2, the complete variable domain is KAGVTQTPRYLIKTRGQQVTLSCSPISGHRSVSWYQQTPGQGLQFLFEYFSETQRNKGNFPGRFSGRQFSNSRSEMNVSTLELGDSALYLCASSRMAGGPSGELFFGEGSRLTVL.

This clonotype was recorded a few times. This chain links TRBV6-1 with TRBJ1-6; D might be TRBD1 (6 bases). The CDR3 is 13 residues long. Trimming left V 6 bases short and J 11 bases short, with 14 bases between. Germline-derived CDR1 and CDR2 are MNHNS and SASEGT. CDR3 DNA: TGTGCCAGCAGCCCCTTTTGGACAGCACCCCTCCACTTT. As protein: CASSPFWTAPLHF.

The gene calls are TRBV5-1 and TRBJ2-1, with TRBD2 identical over 8 bases. Germline CDR1 and CDR2: SGHRS and YFSETQ. The J segment lost 9 bases and the V segment lost 5 bases, leaving 7 bases of the junction unmatched. CDR3 length: 13 amino acids. The chain's CDR3 is CASRVTSVSEQFF. The CDR3 bases are TGCGCCAGCAGAGTGACTAGCGTCAGTGAGCAGTTCTTC. The variable domain in full, completed from reference TRBV5-1 and TRBJ2-1, reads KAGVTQTPRYLIKTRGQQVTLSCSPISGHRSVSWYQQTPGQGLQFLFEYFSETQRNKGNFPGRFSGRQFSNSRSEMNVSTLELGDSALYLCASRVTSVSEQFFGPGTRLTVL.

This clonotype appeared a few times. The chain has TRBV5-5 and TRBJ1-2; tentative D call: TRBD1 (6 bases). This CDR3 is 13 amino acids long. The V and J ends lost 5 bases and 2 bases respectively, with 10 bases between them. Germline values: CDR1 SGHKS, CDR2 YYEKEE (reference sequence). In DNA form, the CDR3 reads TGTGCCAGCAGGGAGACAGGAAACTATGGCTACACCTTC. This encodes CASRETGNYGYTF.

The CDR3 is CASSQQGATNEKLFF. CDR3 nucleotides: TGTGCCAGCAGCCAACAGGGGGCTACTAATGAAAAACTGTTTTTT. V usage is TRBV12-3 or TRBV12-4 and J usage is TRBJ1-4, with 9 bases identical to TRBD1. J was trimmed by 2 bases and V by 6 bases; bases with no gene match: 4. The CDR3 spans 15 residues.

This chain links TRBV4-1 with TRBJ2-7; 7 bases fit TRBD1. This CDR3 comprises 13 residues. The ends lost 1 base at V and 13 bases at J; junction bases unmatched: 10. The germline gives CDR1 MGHRA, CDR2 YSYEKL. The CDR3 loop is CASSQGPGQFYYF. DNA of the CDR3: TGCGCCAGCAGCCAAGGACCGGGACAGTTCTACTACTTC.